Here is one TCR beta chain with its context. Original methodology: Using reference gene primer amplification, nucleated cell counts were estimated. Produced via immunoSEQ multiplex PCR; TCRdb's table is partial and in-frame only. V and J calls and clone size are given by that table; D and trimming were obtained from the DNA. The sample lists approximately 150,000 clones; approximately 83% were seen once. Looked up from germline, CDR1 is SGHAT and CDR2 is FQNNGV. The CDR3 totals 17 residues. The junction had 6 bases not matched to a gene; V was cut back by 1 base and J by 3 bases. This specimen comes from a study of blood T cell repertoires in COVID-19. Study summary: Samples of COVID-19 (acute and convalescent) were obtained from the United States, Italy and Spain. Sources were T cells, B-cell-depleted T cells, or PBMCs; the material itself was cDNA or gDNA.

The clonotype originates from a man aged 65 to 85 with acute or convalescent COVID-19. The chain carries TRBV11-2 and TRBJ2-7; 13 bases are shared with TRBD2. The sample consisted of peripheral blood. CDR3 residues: CASSLGVGLAGVYEQYF. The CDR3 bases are TGTGCCAGCAGCTTAGGAGTTGGACTAGCGGGAGTCTACGAGCAGTACTTC.